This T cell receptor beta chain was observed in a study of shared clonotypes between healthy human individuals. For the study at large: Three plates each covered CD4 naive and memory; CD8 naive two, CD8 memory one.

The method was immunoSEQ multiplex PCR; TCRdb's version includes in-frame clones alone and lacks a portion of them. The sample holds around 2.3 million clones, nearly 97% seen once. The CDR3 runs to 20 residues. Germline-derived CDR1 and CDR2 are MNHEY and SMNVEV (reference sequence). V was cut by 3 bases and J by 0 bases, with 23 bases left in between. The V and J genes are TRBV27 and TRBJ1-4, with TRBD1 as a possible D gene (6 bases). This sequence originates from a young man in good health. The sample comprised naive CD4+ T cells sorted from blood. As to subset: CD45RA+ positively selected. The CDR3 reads CASSFRRGPPRSATNEKLFF. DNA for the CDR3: TGTGCCAGCAGTTTCCGCAGGGGCCCCCCTCGCTCCGCAACTAATGAAAAACTGTTTTTT.